The 22 T cell receptor beta chains reported below all come from one sample, sequenced in a study of shared clonotypes between healthy human individuals (dated by TCRdb to 2019 to 2021). The library was prepared using the immunoSEQ multiplex PCR assay. TCRdb took this table from immuneACCESS and kept in-frame rearrangements with V and J called. Such tables lack part of the clones; where checked against another copy, unresolved V genes explain under half of the gap, and the rest is unexplained. Counted in this sample were about 2.4 million clones; 85% to 95% of them appeared once. The leading ten clones occupy under 0.15% of the sample. The sequenced sample was naive CD4+ T cells sorted from blood. The meaning of the sample's cell subset or site label: CD45RA+ positively selected. The receptors shown here come from a man between 18 and 29 years old in good health.

The chain carries TRBV11-2 and TRBJ2-5, with D possibly TRBD2 on 5 matching bases. The CDR3 spans 16 residues. V was trimmed by 1 base and J by 1 base, leaving 13 bases between them. CDR1 is SGHAT, CDR2 FQNNGV, per germline. The CDR3 sequence is CASSLASWRAQETQYF. CDR3 in DNA: TGTGCCAGCAGCTTAGCATCCTGGCGGGCCCAAGAGACCCAGTACTTC.

The genes are TRBV6-6 and TRBJ2-7, with D perhaps matching TRBD2 (6 bases). Germline V gene lookup returns CDR1 MNHNY and CDR2 SVGAGI (reference sequence). V gave up 7 bases and J gave up 6 bases, with 25 bases separating them. CDR3 length equals 16 residues. The CDR3: CASTGDGGGIPSEQYF. The CDR3 bases are TGTGCCAGCACCGGAGACGGTGGGGGGATTCCCTCCGAGCAGTACTTC.

V and J are TRBV7-2 and TRBJ1-2, with a weak D call TRBD1 (5 bases). Trimming shortened V by 1 base and J by 8 bases, and 14 bases separated the two germline ends. This CDR3 spans 14 amino acids. Germline assignment: CDR1 SGHTA and CDR2 FQGNSA. The CDR3 coding sequence is TGTGCCAGCAGCTTAGTAGGGGCACCTAGGGGCTACACCTTC. Translated: CASSLVGAPRGYTF.

The J gene is TRBJ2-2, the V gene TRBV18; 10 nucleotides align to TRBD2. V dropped 6 bases and J dropped 7; count of bases not matched to a gene: 5. The CDR3 runs 14 residues. CDR1 and CDR2 from the germline V gene are KGHSH and LQKENI. CDR3 protein: CASSRGLASGELFF. The CDR3 coding sequence is TGTGCCAGCTCTCGGGGACTAGCGAGCGGGGAGCTGTTTTTT.

This rearrangement joins TRBV30 to TRBJ2-4; no reliable D call. The CDR3 runs to 13 residues. CDR1 GTSNPN and CDR2 SVGIG come from the germline V gene (reference sequence). Trimming shortened V by 4 bases and J by 0 bases, and 7 bases separated the two germline ends. CDR3 coding DNA: TGTGCCTGGAACTTGGGAGCCAAAAACATTCAGTACTTC. It yields the protein CAWNLGAKNIQYF.

CDR3 sequence reads: CASSLALSPNEQFF. Written as DNA, the CDR3 is TGCGCCAGCAGCTTGGCCCTTAGTCCCAATGAGCAGTTCTTC. This chain joins TRBV5-1 and TRBJ2-1; D gene ambiguous. In germline, CDR1 is SGHRS, CDR2 YFSETQ. V lost 0 bases to trimming and J lost 6 bases, with 10 bases between them. The CDR3 sequence is 14 residues long.

The chain links TRBV28 to TRBJ1-5; TRBD1 is a possible D gene (5 bases). V was trimmed by 4 bases and J by 2 bases, leaving 21 bases between them. The CDR3 has 18 residues. CDR1 and CDR2 from the germline V gene are MDHEN and SYDVKM. The CDR3 DNA follows: TGTGCCAGCAGTTCCCCCACGGGACCCAACGCCCGCAATCAGCCCCAGCATTTT. This encodes CASSSPTGPNARNQPQHF.

The V and J genes are TRBV6-5 and TRBJ2-7; no clear D gene. V lost 6 bases, J lost 7 bases, and 16 bases lay in between. CDR3 length equals 13 residues. Germline V gene lookup returns CDR1 MNHEY and CDR2 SVGAGI. The CDR3 coding sequence is TGTGCCAGCAGCGGTATCCCAGTGGGGGAGCAGTACTTC. Translation gives CASSGIPVGEQYF.

This sequence joins TRBV18 and TRBJ2-3; TRBD1 aligns across 7 bases. Trimming at V came to 5 bases and at J to 2 bases, leaving 4 bases not matched to a gene. The CDR3 contains 14 residues. Per the germline V gene, CDR1 is KGHSH and CDR2 is LQKENI. CDR3 in amino acids: CASSSGQNTDTQYF. The CDR3 coding sequence is TGTGCCAGCTCATCGGGACAGAACACAGATACGCAGTATTTT.

The CDR3 DNA sequence: TGTGCCTGCAAAAGGCAGGGGGCTTGGGAGACCCAGTACTTC. Translation: CACKRQGAWETQYF. This chain joins TRBV30 and TRBJ2-5; 8 bases are a match to TRBD1. The V gene end was trimmed by 6 bases and the J gene end by 5 bases; junction bases not matched to a gene: 11. Germline values: CDR1 GTSNPN, CDR2 SVGIG (reference sequence). This CDR3 has 14 residues.

The chain's CDR3 is CASSWRLIAKNIQYF. The CDR3 nucleotides are TGTGCCAGCTCCTGGAGGTTAATAGCCAAAAACATTCAGTACTTC. The chain couples TRBV28 to TRBJ2-4, with D maybe TRBD2 (5 bases). V shed 8 bases and J shed 0 bases, with 14 bases lying between them. The CDR3 runs 15 residues. Germline V gene sequence: CDR1 MDHEN, CDR2 SYDVKM.

The rearrangement joins TRBV5-1 to TRBJ1-2; 12 nucleotides align to TRBD1. The J segment lost 3 bases and the V segment lost 4 bases, leaving 16 bases of the junction unmatched. Germline lookup yields CDR1 SGHRS and CDR2 YFSETQ. The CDR3 consists of 19 residues. CDR3 protein: CASSRATGTGGSGDYGYTF. CDR3 DNA: TGCGCCAGCAGCCGAGCCACCGGGACAGGGGGCTCTGGGGACTATGGCTACACCTTC.

Notes on this clone: At the DNA level, this CDR3 is encoded by other sequences in the same sample as well. V is TRBV5-6 and J is TRBJ2-5; no clear D gene. The CDR3 sequence is 13 residues long. V lost 4 bases and J lost 1, with 8 bases in between. CDR1 SGHDT and CDR2 YYEEEE come from the germline V gene. The CDR3 loop is CASSVGVQETQYF. The CDR3 coding sequence is TGTGCCAGCAGCGTCGGCGTCCAAGAGACCCAGTACTTC.

The chain is built from TRBV4-1 and TRBJ1-3; no reliable D call. The germline CDR1 and CDR2 sequences are MGHRA and YSYEKL. V was clipped by 0 bases and J by 0 bases, with 9 bases between them. This CDR3 has 16 residues. The CDR3 loop reads CASSQDFGISGNTIYF. In DNA, the CDR3 is TGCGCCAGCAGCCAAGATTTCGGCATCTCTGGAAACACCATATATTTT.

J is TRBJ1-2 and V is TRBV5-4, with 9 nucleotides matching TRBD1. In germline, CDR1 is SGHNT, CDR2 YYREEE (reference sequence). The CDR3 contains 16 residues. The V gene end was trimmed by 3 bases and the J gene end by 3 bases; junction bases not matched to a gene: 9. In DNA, the CDR3 is TGTGCCAGCAGCTCCCACAGGGGGCGCCTCGACTATGGCTACACCTTC. Protein sequence: CASSSHRGRLDYGYTF.

The CDR3 reads CASTLGGSSYNEQFF. Here the CDR3 DNA reads TGTGCCAGTACCCTCGGTGGGAGCTCCTACAATGAGCAGTTCTTC. The chain has TRBV19 and TRBJ2-1; weak D call: TRBD2 (5 bases). V lost 7 bases, J lost 0 bases, and 13 bases lay in between. CDR3 length: 15 amino acids. Per germline, CDR1 LNHDA and CDR2 SQIVND (reference sequence).

V and J are TRBV6-6 and TRBJ1-1; TRBD1 agrees at 8 bases. V lost 5 bases to trimming and J lost 0 bases; unmatched junction nucleotides: 5. CDR3 length: 15 amino acids. Germline CDR1 reads MNHNY; CDR2 reads SVGAGI (reference sequence). The chain's CDR3 is CASSLKQGVNTEAFF. CDR3 coding DNA: TGTGCCAGCAGTCTAAAACAGGGGGTGAACACTGAAGCTTTCTTT.

This chain connects TRBV9 to TRBJ2-2, with 8 bases aligning to TRBD2. Germline CDR1 SGDLS, CDR2 YYNGEE. The CDR3 is 15 residues long. The J segment lost 5 bases and the V segment lost 0 bases, leaving 3 bases of the junction unmatched. DNA of the CDR3: TGTGCCAGCAGCGTAGTGGCTAGCGGGACCGGGGAGCTGTTTTTT. This gives the protein CASSVVASGTGELFF.

The rearrangement uses TRBV10-3 and TRBJ1-2; 9 bases line up with TRBD1. CDR1 is ENHRY, CDR2 SYGVKD, per germline. V dropped 5 bases and J dropped 7; count of bases not matched to a gene: 5. The CDR3 totals 13 residues. The CDR3 sequence: CAISPDRGGGYTF. The CDR3 region has the DNA TGTGCCATCAGTCCGGACAGGGGAGGTGGCTACACCTTC.

The chain recombines TRBV6-5 with TRBJ2-3, with 7 bases aligning to TRBD2. Germline V lookup: CDR1 MNHEY, CDR2 SVGAGI. The CDR3 has 15 residues. Trimming at V came to 11 bases and at J to 3 bases, leaving 14 bases not matched to a gene. In DNA form, the CDR3 reads TGTGCCTCGTCTCGAGGACTAGGAGGGACAGATACGCAGTATTTT. Its translation is CASSRGLGGTDTQYF.

This chain connects TRBV11-1 to TRBJ2-2, with 12 bases fitting TRBD2. Per the germline V gene, CDR1 is SGHAT and CDR2 is FQDESV (reference sequence). The V gene end was trimmed by 5 bases and the J gene end by 4 bases; junction bases not matched to a gene: 8. The CDR3 contains 17 residues. CDR3: CASSRTSGVLGTGELFF. In nucleotides, the CDR3 is TGTGCCAGCAGCCGGACTAGCGGGGTACTTGGCACCGGGGAGCTGTTTTTT.

This clone was seen a handful of times. Other nucleotide sequences in the sample specify the same CDR3. V is TRBV2 and J is TRBJ1-1; a weak D match, TRBD1 (6 bases). In germline, CDR1 is SNHLY, CDR2 FYNNEI. V was cut by 4 bases and J by 4 bases, with 7 bases left in between. The CDR3 has 12 residues. CDR3 protein: CASSVGGTEAFF. The CDR3, as DNA: TGTGCCAGCAGTGTAGGGGGCACTGAAGCTTTCTTT.